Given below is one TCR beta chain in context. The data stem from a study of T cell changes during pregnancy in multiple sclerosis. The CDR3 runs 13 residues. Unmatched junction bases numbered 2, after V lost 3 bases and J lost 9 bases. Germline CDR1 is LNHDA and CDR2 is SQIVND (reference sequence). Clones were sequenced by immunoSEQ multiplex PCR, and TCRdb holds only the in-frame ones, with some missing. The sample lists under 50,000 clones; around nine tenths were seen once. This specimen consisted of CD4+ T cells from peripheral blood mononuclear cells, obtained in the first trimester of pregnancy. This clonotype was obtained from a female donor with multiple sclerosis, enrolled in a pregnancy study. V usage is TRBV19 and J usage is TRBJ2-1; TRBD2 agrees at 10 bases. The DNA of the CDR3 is TGTGCCAGTAGTATCCGGACTAGCGGTGAGCAGTTCTTC. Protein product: CASSIRTSGEQFF.